A selection of T cell receptor beta chains follows, all from one sample in a study of beta chain features in type 1 diabetes. TCRdb's table, derived via immunoSEQ multiplex PCR, lists solely in-frame clones and lacks some. The sample records around 150,000 clones, 6.5% to 8.5% being singletons. The specimen sequenced was central memory CD4+ T cells from blood. The receptors were sampled from a woman in her late teens or twenties with type 1 diabetes. Both conserved end residues are part of each CDR3. Each record gives: V gene, J gene, D gene, clone size, CDR3 protein, CDR3 DNA. D genes are given only for firm matches. A row's size may be missing; if present it is once, few, many or a size class.

V: TRBV2; J: TRBJ2-5; D: TRBD1; size: few; CDR3: CASGQGETQYF; DNA: TGTGCCAGTGGACAGGGCGAGACCCAGTACTTC
V: TRBV6-5; J: TRBJ2-7; D: TRBD2; size: NA; CDR3: CASSSGLAGASYEQYF; DNA: TGTGCCAGCAGTTCCGGACTAGCGGGGGCCTCCTACGAGCAGTACTTC
V: TRBV6-5; J: TRBJ2-7; D: NA; size: NA; CDR3: CASSPRVGEQYF; DNA: TGTGCCAGCAGCCCCAGGGTTGGCGAGCAGTACTTC
V: TRBV28; J: TRBJ1-1; D: TRBD1; size: few; CDR3: CASSLRQGEAFF; DNA: TGTGCCAGCAGTTTGAGACAGGGGGAAGCTTTCTTT
V: TRBV6-5; J: TRBJ1-6; D: NA; size: NA; CDR3: CASRDTYNSPLHF; DNA: TGTGCCAGCCGGGACACCTATAATTCACCCCTCCACTTT
V: TRBV4-3; J: TRBJ2-7; D: TRBD2; size: NA; CDR3: CASPGLAGQPKGSDEQYF; DNA: TGCGCCAGCCCGGGACTAGCGGGACAACCCAAGGGGTCCGACGAGCAGTACTTC
V: TRBV6-4; J: TRBJ2-3; D: TRBD1; size: many; CDR3: CASSTGAGDTQYF; DNA: TGTGCCAGCAGTACAGGGGCGGGAGATACGCAGTATTTT
V: TRBV5-4; J: TRBJ2-1; D: NA; size: NA; CDR3: CASSGSLTGASYNEQFF; DNA: TGTGCCAGCAGCGGATCGTTGACAGGAGCCTCCTACAATGAGCAGTTCTTC
V: TRBV7-2; J: TRBJ2-6; D: TRBD2; size: NA; CDR3: CASRTSAGANVLTF; DNA: TGTGCCAGCAGAACTAGCGCTGGGGCCAACGTCCTGACTTTC
V: TRBV10-3; J: TRBJ1-3; D: TRBD1; size: NA; CDR3: CAISSGQGGNTIYF; DNA: TGTGCCATCAGCAGCGGACAGGGCGGAAACACCATATATTTT
V: TRBV6-4; J: TRBJ2-7; D: TRBD2; size: NA; CDR3: CASSSGGAGCNEQYF; DNA: TGTGCCAGCAGCAGTGGTGGAGCGGGGTGTAACGAGCAGTACTTC
V: TRBV7-9; J: TRBJ1-4; D: TRBD1; size: NA; CDR3: CASSQDRGGDNEKLFF; DNA: TGTGCCAGCAGCCAGGACAGGGGGGGAGATAATGAAAAACTGTTTTTT
V: TRBV25-1; J: TRBJ2-7; D: NA; size: NA; CDR3: CASSVAGYEQYF; DNA: TGTGCCAGCAGTGTGGCGGGCTACGAGCAGTACTTC
V: TRBV2; J: TRBJ2-5; D: TRBD2; size: NA; CDR3: CASSAGLQTQYF; DNA: TGTGCCAGCAGCGCGGGACTACAGACCCAGTACTTC
V: TRBV11-3; J: TRBJ2-7; D: NA; size: NA; CDR3: CASSPRRGSYEQYF; DNA: TGTGCCAGCAGCCCCAGGAGGGGATCCTACGAGCAGTACTTC
V: TRBV28; J: TRBJ2-4; D: TRBD1; size: many; CDR3: CASSTTGYIQYF; DNA: TGTGCCAGCAGTACGACAGGGTATATTCAGTACTTC
V: TRBV7-2; J: TRBJ1-5; D: NA; size: NA; CDR3: CASSLAGGQPQHF; DNA: TGTGCCAGCAGCTTAGCGGGGGGACAGCCCCAGCATTTT
V: TRBV4-3; J: TRBJ2-1; D: TRBD1; size: NA; CDR3: CASSQVETGNEQFF; DNA: TGCGCCAGCAGCCAAGTCGAGACAGGGAATGAGCAGTTCTTC
V: TRBV6-1; J: TRBJ2-7; D: TRBD1; size: NA; CDR3: CASSSQGAGIYEQYF; DNA: TGTGCCAGCAGTTCCCAGGGGGCGGGTATCTACGAGCAGTACTTC
V: TRBV28; J: TRBJ2-7; D: TRBD1; size: NA; CDR3: CASSSDRGLDEQYF; DNA: TGTGCCAGCAGTAGCGACAGGGGGCTAGACGAGCAGTACTTC
V: TRBV6-1; J: TRBJ2-5; D: NA; size: few; CDR3: CASSEGVGGGGWETQYF; DNA: TGTGCCAGCAGTGAAGGGGTAGGGGGGGGAGGATGGGAGACCCAGTACTTC
V: TRBV6-6; J: TRBJ2-5; D: NA; size: once; CDR3: CASSYPGFQETQYF; DNA: TGTGCCAGCAGTTACCCGGGATTCCAAGAGACCCAGTACTTC
V: TRBV21-1; J: TRBJ1-3; D: NA; size: few; CDR3: CASSPMDSFSGNTIYF; DNA: TGTGCCAGCAGCCCAATGGACAGTTTCTCTGGAAACACCATATATTTT
V: TRBV4-2; J: TRBJ1-1; D: NA; size: NA; CDR3: CASSQDPGLTEAFF; DNA: TGTGCCAGCAGCCAAGATCCCGGTTTGACTGAAGCTTTCTTT
V: TRBV5-1; J: TRBJ2-1; D: TRBD2; size: few; CDR3: CASSLSGRASAPEQFF; DNA: TGCGCCAGCAGCTTGAGCGGGAGGGCCAGTGCCCCTGAGCAGTTCTTC
V: TRBV7-2; J: TRBJ1-2; D: NA; size: few; CDR3: CASSGRQGFYGYTF; DNA: TGTGCCAGCAGCGGCCGGCAGGGCTTCTATGGCTACACCTTC
V: TRBV14; J: TRBJ2-5; D: NA; size: NA; CDR3: CASSQVGLTETQYF; DNA: TGTGCCAGCAGCCAAGTAGGACTTACCGAGACCCAGTACTTC
V: TRBV19; J: TRBJ1-5; D: TRBD1; size: few; CDR3: CASSLTGDQPQHF; DNA: TGTGCCAGTAGCCTTACAGGGGATCAGCCCCAGCATTTT
V: TRBV4-3; J: TRBJ1-4; D: NA; size: NA; CDR3: CASSRQATTNEKLFF; DNA: TGCGCCAGCAGCCGACAGGCGACAACTAATGAAAAACTGTTTTTT
V: TRBV2; J: TRBJ1-2; D: NA; size: NA; CDR3: CASSVGQGNYGYTF; DNA: TGTGCCAGCAGTGTGGGGCAGGGGAACTATGGCTACACCTTC
V: TRBV5-1; J: TRBJ2-3; D: NA; size: few; CDR3: CASSLLGQTIPSTDTQYF; DNA: TGCGCCAGCAGCTTGCTAGGACAAACAATCCCTAGCACAGATACGCAGTATTTT
V: TRBV11-3; J: TRBJ2-7; D: TRBD1; size: NA; CDR3: CASSSSGTAYEQYF; DNA: TGTGCCAGCAGCTCATCCGGGACAGCCTACGAGCAGTACTTC
V: TRBV7-6; J: TRBJ1-1; D: NA; size: NA; CDR3: CASSLGAGLTEAFF; DNA: TGTGCCAGCAGCTTAGGGGCTGGGCTCACTGAAGCTTTCTTT
V: TRBV21-1; J: TRBJ2-4; D: NA; size: NA; CDR3: CASTQLLAKNIQYF; DNA: TGTGCCAGCACACAGTTACTAGCCAAAAACATTCAGTACTTC
V: TRBV29-1; J: TRBJ2-3; D: TRBD1; size: few; CDR3: CSVGGGTGGPDTQYF; DNA: TGCAGCGTGGGGGGCGGGACAGGGGGCCCAGATACGCAGTATTTT
V: TRBV4-3; J: TRBJ2-5; D: TRBD2; size: NA; CDR3: CASSQAVGTSGSGETQYF; DNA: TGCGCCAGCAGCCAAGCCGTTGGGACTAGCGGGAGCGGGGAGACCCAGTACTTC
V: TRBV9; J: TRBJ1-1; D: NA; size: few; CDR3: CASSVSRANTEAFF; DNA: TGTGCCAGCAGCGTCAGCAGGGCGAACACTGAAGCTTTCTTT
V: TRBV5-1; J: TRBJ2-5; D: TRBD2; size: NA; CDR3: CASSLEPSGTQETQYF; DNA: TGCGCCAGCAGCTTGGAACCTAGCGGGACACAAGAGACCCAGTACTTC
V: TRBV27; J: TRBJ1-6; D: TRBD1; size: few; CDR3: CASSQDRTYSPLHF; DNA: TGTGCCAGCAGCCAGGACAGGACCTATTCACCCCTCCACTTT
V: TRBV18; J: TRBJ1-3; D: TRBD1; size: NA; CDR3: CASSPPGQRSGNTIYF; DNA: TGTGCCAGCTCACCGCCGGGACAGAGATCTGGAAACACCATATATTTT
V: TRBV5-1; J: TRBJ1-6; D: TRBD1; size: NA; CDR3: CASRQRQGADSPLHF; DNA: TGCGCCAGCAGACAAAGACAGGGGGCGGATTCACCCCTCCACTTT
V: TRBV19; J: TRBJ2-1; D: NA; size: few; CDR3: CASSIARRGEQFF; DNA: TGTGCCAGTAGTATAGCGCGGAGGGGTGAGCAGTTCTTC
V: TRBV18; J: TRBJ2-3; D: NA; size: NA; CDR3: CASSSTSTDTQYF; DNA: TGTGCCAGCTCATCGACTAGCACAGATACGCAGTATTTT
V: TRBV6-5; J: TRBJ2-7; D: NA; size: few; CDR3: CASTNPHAAYEQYF; DNA: TGTGCCAGCACCAACCCCCACGCGGCTTACGAGCAGTACTTC
V: TRBV18; J: TRBJ1-5; D: TRBD1; size: few; CDR3: CASSTGQGLSQPQHF; DNA: TGTGCCAGCTCAACTGGACAGGGTTTGAGTCAGCCCCAGCATTTT
V: TRBV11-2; J: TRBJ2-5; D: TRBD2; size: NA; CDR3: CASSSLAGVMETQYF; DNA: TGTGCCAGCAGCTCACTAGCGGGGGTGATGGAGACCCAGTACTTC
V: TRBV7-2; J: TRBJ2-1; D: TRBD1; size: few; CDR3: CASSPGQALVNEQFF; DNA: TGTGCCAGCAGCCCAGGACAGGCTCTGGTCAATGAGCAGTTCTTC
V: TRBV6-5; J: TRBJ2-5; D: NA; size: NA; CDR3: CASSAQGRETQYF; DNA: TGTGCCAGCAGCGCCCAGGGGCGAGAGACCCAGTACTTC
V: TRBV5-4; J: TRBJ2-3; D: TRBD2; size: NA; CDR3: CASSLTVAGASTDTQYF; DNA: TGTGCCAGCAGCTTGACGGTAGCGGGAGCTAGCACAGATACGCAGTATTTT
V: TRBV4-2; J: TRBJ2-3; D: NA; size: few; CDR3: CASSQAAGRSTDTQYF; DNA: TGTGCCAGCAGCCAAGCAGCGGGTCGAAGCACAGATACGCAGTATTTT
V: TRBV5-1; J: TRBJ2-7; D: TRBD1; size: NA; CDR3: CASSTGTGGIGQYF; DNA: TGCGCCAGCAGCACCGGGACAGGGGGGATAGGGCAGTACTTC
V: TRBV6-5; J: TRBJ2-2; D: TRBD1; size: NA; CDR3: CASSQRGLTGELFF; DNA: TGTGCCAGCAGCCAAAGGGGGCTTACGGGGGAGCTGTTTTTT
V: TRBV7-2; J: TRBJ1-5; D: NA; size: few; CDR3: CASREGDQPQHF; DNA: TGTGCCTCCAGAGAGGGGGATCAGCCCCAGCATTTT
V: TRBV15; J: TRBJ1-4; D: NA; size: NA; CDR3: CATSRWGHGATNEKLFF; DNA: TGTGCCACCAGCAGGTGGGGACACGGCGCAACTAATGAAAAACTGTTTTTT
V: TRBV29-1; J: TRBJ2-1; D: NA; size: few; CDR3: CSVEFSRGYEQFF; DNA: TGCAGCGTTGAGTTTAGCAGGGGCTATGAGCAGTTCTTC
V: TRBV7-8; J: TRBJ2-6; D: NA; size: few; CDR3: CAGGGGSSGANVLTF; DNA: TGTGCCGGAGGTGGAGGGAGCTCTGGGGCCAACGTCCTGACTTTC
V: TRBV11-2; J: TRBJ1-1; D: TRBD1; size: few; CDR3: CASSGQGPGTEAFF; DNA: TGTGCCAGCAGCGGACAGGGTCCCGGGACTGAAGCTTTCTTT
V: TRBV5-1; J: TRBJ2-3; D: TRBD2; size: NA; CDR3: CASSRGGVTTDTQYF; DNA: TGCGCCAGCAGCCGCGGGGGGGTGACCACAGATACGCAGTATTTT
V: TRBV28; J: TRBJ2-1; D: NA; size: few; CDR3: CASSFLGGAINNEQFF; DNA: TGTGCCAGCAGTTTTCTCGGCGGAGCAATAAACAATGAGCAGTTCTTC
V: TRBV30; J: TRBJ1-2; D: NA; size: few; CDR3: CAWSVRGSPYGYTF; DNA: TGTGCCTGGAGTGTACGAGGGTCCCCCTATGGCTACACCTTC